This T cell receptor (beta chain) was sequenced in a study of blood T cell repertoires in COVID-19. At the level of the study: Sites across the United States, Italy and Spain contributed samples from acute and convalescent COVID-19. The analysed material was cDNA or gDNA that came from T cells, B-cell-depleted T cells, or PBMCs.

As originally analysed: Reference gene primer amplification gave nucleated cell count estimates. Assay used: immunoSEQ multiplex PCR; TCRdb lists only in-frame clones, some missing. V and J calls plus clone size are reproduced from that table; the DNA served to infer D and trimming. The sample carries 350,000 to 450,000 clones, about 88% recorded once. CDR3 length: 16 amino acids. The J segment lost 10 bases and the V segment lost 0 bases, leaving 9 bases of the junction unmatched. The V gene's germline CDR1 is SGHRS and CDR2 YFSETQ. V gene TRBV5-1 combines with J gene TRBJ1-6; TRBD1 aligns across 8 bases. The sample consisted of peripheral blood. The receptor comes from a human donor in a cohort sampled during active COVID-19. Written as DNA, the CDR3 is TGCGCCAGCAGCTTGGACACGACAGGGGAAGGATCACCCCTCCACTTT. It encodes CASSLDTTGEGSPLHF.